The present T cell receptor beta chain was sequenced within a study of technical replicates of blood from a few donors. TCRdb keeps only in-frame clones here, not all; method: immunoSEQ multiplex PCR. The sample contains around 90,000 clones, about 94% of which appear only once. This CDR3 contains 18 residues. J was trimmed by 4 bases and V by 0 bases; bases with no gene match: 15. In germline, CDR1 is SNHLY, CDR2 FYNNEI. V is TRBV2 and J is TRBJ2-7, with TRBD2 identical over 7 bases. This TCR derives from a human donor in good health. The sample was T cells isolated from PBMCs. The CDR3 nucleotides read TGTGCCAGCAGTGAAGCGCCCCGTAACCCCAGCGGGAAATACGAGCAGTACTTC. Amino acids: CASSEAPRNPSGKYEQYF.